Below, one T cell receptor (beta chain) is given with its context. The entry originates in a study of control samples from healthy donors and cancer patients. Germline CDR1 LGHNA, CDR2 YNFKEQ. Losses at the gene ends were 3 bases for V and 3 bases for J; bases not matched to a gene: 13. The CDR3 has 17 residues. Only in-frame clones appear in the TCRdb table, and some are missing; sequencing was by immunoSEQ multiplex PCR. This sample has roughly 170,000 clones, with 85% to 90% found just once. This clonotype was sampled from a woman aged 30 to 39 in good health. The sample consisted of blood. The gene calls are TRBV4-2 and TRBJ2-7; TRBD2 matches at 8 bases. CDR3 nucleotide sequence: TGTGCCAGCAGCCATGTTCCGGGGGGGGACTTACACTACGAGCAGTACTTC. Residues: CASSHVPGGDLHYEQYF.